This is a list of T cell receptor beta chains from one sample in a study of regulatory T cells in long-lasting Graves disease. From the multiplex PCR reads, TCRdb called clonotypes with MiXCR, one entry per CDR3 protein. The sample records about 380,000 distinct CDR3 sequences, roughly a sixth being singletons. Sequenced here: peripheral blood mononuclear cells (PBMCs), sampled at new diagnosis, from a patient treated with antithyroid drugs. All receptors come from a female donor with Graves disease. The CDR3 runs from the conserved cysteine through the conserved F or W. The D gene is left open where the match is weak. Clone size is shown for a subset of rows, as once, few, many or a class of expanded clone.

J | D | size | V | CDR3 | DNA
TRBJ1-2 | NA | many | TRBV24-1 | CATSGMRAYGYTF | TGTGCCACCAGTGGCATGAGGGCGTATGGCTACACCTTC
TRBJ1-1 | NA | many | TRBV5-1 | CASSLRGADTEAFF | TGTGCCAGCAGCTTGAGGGGGGCGGACACTGAAGCTTTCTTT
TRBJ1-2 | NA | NA | TRBV29-1 | CSATPQDQFGYTF | TGCAGCGCTACCCCTCAGGACCAATTTGGCTACACCTTC
TRBJ2-7 | NA | few | TRBV4-3 | CASSQGRAGEQYF | TGCGCCAGCAGCCAGGGCAGGGCGGGGGAGCAGTACTTC
TRBJ2-3 | NA | NA | TRBV18 | CASSPELAGSTDTQYF | TGTGCCAGCTCACCCGAACTAGCTGGAAGCACAGATACGCAGTATTTT
TRBJ2-1 | NA | few | TRBV5-4 | CASSLTANNEQFF | TGTGCCAGCAGCTTGACAGCCAACAATGAGCAGTTCTTC
TRBJ1-5 | NA | many | TRBV24-1 | CATKGADPDQPQHF | TGTGCCACCAAAGGGGCAGACCCAGATCAGCCCCAGCATTTT
TRBJ1-1 | NA | many | TRBV20-1 | CSGVGLNTEAFF | TGCAGTGGGGTAGGGCTGAACACTGAAGCTTTCTTT
TRBJ2-1 | TRBD1 | many | TRBV12-3/TRBV12-4 | CASSLGTGAYNEQFF | TGTGCCAGCAGCCTAGGGACAGGGGCGTACAATGAGCAGTTCTTC
TRBJ1-4 | TRBD1 | NA | TRBV9 | CASSVGWTGATNEKLFF | TGTGCCAGCAGCGTAGGCTGGACAGGGGCAACTAATGAAAAACTGTTTTTT